This T cell receptor (beta chain) was identified in a study of blood T cell repertoires in COVID-19. Study-wide background: COVID-19 samples collected from the United States, Italy and Spain covered acute and convalescent phases. PBMCs, B-cell-depleted T cells, or T cells were the source of the cDNA or gDNA that made up the material.

Original processing notes: Nucleated cell counts were estimated from reference gene primer amplification. Only in-frame clones appear in the TCRdb table, and some are missing; sequencing was by immunoSEQ multiplex PCR. V and J calls and clone size are as listed in that table; D and trimming were resolved from the DNA. The repertoire holds some 250,000 clones, with 82% as singletons. Germline CDR1 is KGHSH and CDR2 is LQKENI. The V and J ends lost 2 bases and 0 bases respectively, with 17 bases between them. This CDR3 region has 18 residues. This chain joins TRBV18 and TRBJ2-1; D is perhaps TRBD2 (5 bases). The receptor's source is a woman between 18 and 29 years old with acute or convalescent COVID-19. Input material: peripheral blood. This chain's CDR3 is CASSPVWTRRGSYNEQFF. DNA for the CDR3: TGTGCCAGCTCACCAGTTTGGACCCGTCGGGGCTCCTACAATGAGCAGTTCTTC.